This T cell receptor (beta chain) was identified in a study of T cells in localized non-small cell lung cancer (dated by TCRdb to 2018 to 2020). Concerning the study at large: The study examined T cell repertoires in 236 patients with early-stage NSCLC and compared tumors with uninvolved tumor-adjacent lungs. The cohort was made up of approximately 250 treatment-naive NSCLC patients whose localized lung tumors had been resected. A mean age of around 66 years was recorded for the NSCLC patients, of whom around 120 were male and about 100 were female.

At diagnosis, tumor, uninvolved tumor-adjacent lung and peripheral blood were collected and then preserved as a mix of FFPE and fresh-frozen material. For TCR repertoire profiling, the blood samples were analyzed as peripheral blood mononuclear cells. The immunoSEQ Assay was used to sequence TCR beta CDR3 regions from DNA. The study's own analysis went as follows. To compute T cell density, TCR beta template counts were normalized to usable DNA, which was estimated by amplifying housekeeping genes. Richness was estimated using the preseqR package, with extrapolation to 400,000 templates for PBMC samples and to 120,000 templates for tissue samples. Clonality was calculated as one minus Pielou's evenness. Differential abundance testing on productive amino-acid clonotypes, with a minimum total count of 5 and an alpha of 0.1, was used to identify tissue-enriched TCRs. The Jaccard Index and the Morisita Overlap Index were used to measure how much the repertoires overlapped between compartments. GLIPH clustered TCR beta CDR3s with public tetramer-defined viral CDR3s; viral motifs required at least three viral sequences plus V-gene enrichment. TCRdb provides this immuneACCESS table in a form limited to in-frame rearrangements. Some clones are lacking; in checked studies, under half of them reflect an unresolved V gene, and why the rest are absent is not known. V, J and clone size derive from that table, while D and trimming were established from the DNA sequence. Across this sample there are around 67,000 clones, with about nine tenths seen only once. Clones ranked in the top ten supply roughly 2% of the sample.

CDR1 and CDR2 are read off the germline V gene (reference sequence) as SGHNT and YYREEE. V and J are truncated by 0 bases and 0 bases respectively, leaving an intervening sequence of 6 bases. The CDR3 starts with the cysteine, ends with the phenylalanine, and has 14 residues. This entry keeps only the CDR3 DNA: 42 bases, framed from base 1. What the authors observed across the whole study: Multi-region tumor sequencing was not performed, so intratumor heterogeneity could not be excluded. Higher T cell density in blood was associated with longer overall survival, whereas higher clonality in adjacent lung was associated with shorter survival. A median of around 50 of the top 100 tumor clones were detected in paired uninvolved adjacent lung, and under 30 of these tumor clones were also found among the top 100 clones of the paired uninvolved adjacent lung. Because the study design was exploratory, TCR variables were selected using unadjusted p-values without false-discovery rate correction. Uninvolved tumor-adjacent lung showed the highest T cell clonality, higher than tumor, which suggests more focused antigenic responses in the uninvolved tumor-adjacent lung.

In this sample, this clone turned up a few times. The clone's antigen remains unknown. No much larger clone exists at a distance of one base, and base qualities are not known. The sample in question was peripheral blood, obtained before any cancer treatment. This receptor chain uses TRBV5-4 and TRBJ1-1, with the D gene not confidently named. The clonotype was recovered from a woman aged 35 to 69 with stage I lung adenocarcinoma. CDR3 protein: CASSLGHMNTEAFF. The DNA reads as follows: TGTGCCAGCAGCTTGGGTCACATGAACACTGAAGCTTTCTTT.